Presented here are 26 T cell receptor beta chains from one specimen sequenced in a study of glioma-infiltrating T cells. Amplification of TCR alpha and beta CDR3 regions from RNA used iRepertoire nested multiplex PCR. TCRdb recomputed calls from the multiplex PCR reads with MiXCR, one row per CDR3 protein. This sample has under 200,000 distinct CDR3 sequences; over 40% occur once, and the top ten carry under 6.5%. What was sequenced was glioma tissue, nonneoplastic brain tissue, or PBMCs (not recorded which). The receptors originated from a human donor with low-grade glioma or glioblastoma, undergoing nonglioma brain surgery, or in good health (not recorded which).

The table lists this clonotype with a count of one. A much larger clone lies a single base off, so this may be a read error. This chain connects TRBV19 to TRBJ1-1, with D maybe TRBD1 (5 bases). V shed 5 bases and J shed 4 bases, with 20 bases lying between them. The germline CDR1 and CDR2 sequences are LNHDA and SQIVND (reference sequence). The CDR3 has 16 amino acids. The CDR3 nucleotides are TGTGCCAGTAGTGTGGGGACCGGGACCTTAAGCACTGAAGCTTTCTTT. Protein sequence: CASSVGTGTLSTEAFF.

In its sample, this clonotype was seen many times. V gene TRBV7-9 combines with J gene TRBJ1-2, with 10 bases that match TRBD1. The CDR3 covers 15 residues. Trimming cost V 1 base and J 6 bases; bases outside gene matches: 5. Germline loops: CDR1 SEHNR, CDR2 FQNEAQ (reference sequence). Written as DNA, the CDR3 is TGTGCCAGCAGCTTAGGACAGGGGGCGTCGGATGGCTACACCTTC. This translates into CASSLGQGASDGYTF.

Worth noting for this clonotype: Since a much larger clone is just one base distant, this may be a read error. This sequence joins TRBV6-1 and TRBJ2-1; TRBD2 is a possible D gene (7 bases). This CDR3 is 14 amino acids long. Germline V gives CDR1 MNHNS, CDR2 SASEGT. The CDR3 protein is CDSNPAKGGAWQFF. The CDR3, as DNA: TGTGACAGCAACCCGGCCAAGGGGGGGGCCTGGCAGTTCTTC.

As for this clonotype: A much bigger clone sits one base away, suggesting this may be a read error. This likely comes from a read error, as the CDR3 has no conserved phenylalanine or tryptophan at its end. The chain carries TRBV20-1 and TRBJ1-2; 8 bases agree with TRBD1. The CDR3 sequence is 12 residues long. The germline V gene encodes CDR1 DFQATT and CDR2 SNEGSKA (reference sequence). V lost 5 bases, J lost 4 bases, and 3 bases stayed unmatched. CDR3 in amino acids: CSAFTGGYGYTL. The CDR3 nucleotides read TGCAGTGCTTTTACAGGGGGCTATGGCTACACCCTC.

This clonotype appeared many times. The genes are TRBV20-1 and TRBJ2-3; no clear D gene. Germline V CDR1 and CDR2: DFQATT, SNEGSKA (reference sequence). Trimming left V 1 base short and J 6 bases short, with 14 bases between. The CDR3 is 14 amino acids. For the CDR3, the DNA is TGCAGTGCTAGAGGTTACCCTGGGTCCGATACGCAGTATTTT. This encodes CSARGYPGSDTQYF.

The table lists this clonotype with many counts. This chain joins TRBV20-1 and TRBJ2-2; perhaps TRBD1 as D (5 bases). Per germline, CDR1 DFQATT and CDR2 SNEGSKA (reference sequence). The CDR3 consists of 14 residues. V lost 3 bases, J lost 2 bases, and 10 bases lay in between. The CDR3 DNA sequence: TGCAGTGCTAGTAGGCAGGGAAACACCGGGGAGCTGTTTTTT. Translating it yields CSASRQGNTGELFF.

As concerns this clonotype: This may be a read error: a much more frequent sequence differs by one nucleotide. The rearrangement uses TRBV28 and TRBJ1-2; D call uncertain. CDR1 is MDHEN and CDR2 is SYDVKM in the germline V gene. The CDR3 covers 14 residues. Written as DNA, the CDR3 is TGTGCCAGCAGTTCACGGACCGACTACTATGTCTACACCTTC. Translating it yields CASSSRTDYYVYTF.

V and J are TRBV7-9 and TRBJ2-1, with TRBD2 matching 8 bases. V lost 6 bases and J lost 0; bases outside the gene matches: 7. This CDR3 contains 16 residues. CDR1 and CDR2 from the germline V gene are SEHNR and FQNEAQ (reference sequence). The CDR3, as DNA: TGTGCCAGCAGGATAACCGGGACTAGCTCCTACAATGAGCAGTTCTTC. Protein product: CASRITGTSSYNEQFF. Full variable domain (missing parts from reference TRBV7-9 and TRBJ2-1): DTGVSQNPRHKITKRGQNVTFRCDPISEHNRLYWYRQTLGQGPEFLTYFQNEAQLEKSRLLSDRFSAERPKGSFSTLEIQRTEQGDSAMYLCASRITGTSSYNEQFFGPGTRLTVL.

The rearrangement links TRBV29-1 to TRBJ2-3; a weak D match, TRBD1 (5 bases). The V gene's germline CDR1 is SQVTM and CDR2 ANQGSEA. The CDR3 covers 16 residues. V lost 7 bases, J lost 4 bases, and 24 bases lay in between. CDR3 coding DNA: TGCAGCGGTAATATCAGGACACAGGCCCAGGCAGATACGCAGTATTTT. Translation gives CSGNIRTQAQADTQYF.

To note about this clonotype: A much larger clone sits a single nucleotide away, making a read error possible. The chain joins TRBV3-1 to TRBJ2-7; D unclear. V shed 1 base and J shed 3 bases, with 10 bases lying between them. CDR3 length: 14 amino acids. Germline values: CDR1 LGHDT, CDR2 YNNKEL (reference sequence). Written as DNA, the CDR3 is TGTGCCAGCAGCCAAGTCGTGACGTACTACGAGCAGTACTTC. It specifies CASSQVVTYYEQYF.

With regard to this clonotype: The junction shows a germline mismatch at one end, possibly a read error. The chain couples TRBV7-2 to TRBJ2-7; TRBD2 matches at 9 bases. This CDR3 spans 14 amino acids. CDR1 is SGHTA and CDR2 is FQGNSA in the germline V gene. CDR3 loop: CASSLGLASYDQYF. The CDR3 nucleotides read TGTGCCAGCAGCCTCGGACTAGCGTCCTACGACCAGTACTTC.

Regarding this clonotype: This may arise from a read error, as a much more abundant clone is one base away. V and J are TRBV2 and TRBJ2-1; 7 nucleotides line up with TRBD1. There are 14 residues in the CDR3. Germline loops: CDR1 SNHLY, CDR2 FYNNEI. The chain's CDR3 is CASRASQGSSERFF. The CDR3, as DNA: TGTGCCAGCAGAGCCTCACAGGGGTCGAGTGAGCGGTTCTTC. Full variable domain (rest looked up from reference TRBV2 and TRBJ2-1): EPEVTQTPSHQVTQMGQEVILRCVPISNHLYFYWYRQILGQKVEFLVSFYNNEISEKSEIFDDQFSVERPDGSNFTLKIRSTKLEDSAMYFCASRASQGSSERFFGPGTRLTVL.

The chain links TRBV3-1 to TRBJ2-5; D unresolved. The V end lost 5 bases, the J end lost 2 bases, and 12 bases lay between the germline ends. CDR3 length: 14 amino acids. Looked up from germline, CDR1 is LGHDT and CDR2 is YNNKEL (reference sequence). As DNA, the CDR3 is TGTGCCAGCAGCGTACTGGAGCATCAAGAGACCCAGTACTTC. Translating gives CASSVLEHQETQYF.

Of note for this clonotype: This sequence may be a read error, since a much larger clone differs from it by one base. The chain combines TRBV2 with TRBJ1-1; 11 bases are shared with TRBD1. The CDR3 totals 16 residues. In germline, CDR1 is SNHLY, CDR2 FYNNEI. The CDR3, as DNA: TGTGCCAGCAGCCCGATCGGACAGGGGGCGATCACTGAAACTTTCTTT. This gives the protein CASSPIGQGAITETFF.

This clonotype was recorded at least ten times. The rearrangement uses TRBV28 and TRBJ1-4; D is possibly TRBD1 (5 bases). The V end lost 7 bases, the J end lost 4 bases, and 16 bases lay between the germline ends. This CDR3 region has 15 residues. Germline loops: CDR1 MDHEN, CDR2 SYDVKM. As DNA, the CDR3 is TGTGCCAGCATGCGGTCGGGGGATGATAATGAAAAACTGTTTTTT. Protein product: CASMRSGDDNEKLFF.

In this sample, this clonotype turned up many times. The chain employs TRBV20-1 and TRBJ2-3; 7 positions match TRBD2. V gave up 1 base and J gave up 1 base; unmatched junction bases: 8. The CDR3 runs 16 residues. The V gene's germline CDR1 is DFQATT and CDR2 SNEGSKA (reference sequence). For the CDR3, the DNA is TGCAGTGCTAGAGTGGGGGAGGGTTTTGGCACAGATACGCAGTATTTT. It is translated as CSARVGEGFGTDTQYF.

This clonotype occurred a few times. The chain employs TRBV12-3 or TRBV12-4 and TRBJ1-1; the match to TRBD1 covers 8 bases. The CDR3 totals 15 residues. J lost 0 bases, V lost 4 bases, and 4 bases had no gene match. CDR3 protein: CASSSRQGMNTEAFF. The CDR3 DNA is TGTGCCAGCAGTTCAAGACAGGGGATGAACACTGAAGCTTTCTTT.

This chain links TRBV14 with TRBJ2-3; D is perhaps TRBD2 (6 bases). Germline loops: CDR1 SGHDN, CDR2 FVKESK. This CDR3 region has 13 residues. Trimming took off 4 bases at V and 1 base at J, with 6 bases between the two ends. The CDR3 bases are TGTGCCAGCAGCCGGGGGGGCACAGATACGCAGTATTTT. It specifies CASSRGGTDTQYF.

This clonotype has a count of ten or more. The chain couples TRBV7-9 to TRBJ2-7, with D perhaps TRBD1 (6 bases). The CDR3 contains 13 residues. The V end lost 7 bases, the J end lost 2 bases, and 12 bases lay between the germline ends. Germline V CDR1 and CDR2: SEHNR, FQNEAQ (reference sequence). In DNA form, the CDR3 reads TGTGCCAGCACTTCAGGGGATCCCTACGAGCAGTACTTC. It encodes CASTSGDPYEQYF.

The chain is built from TRBV4-1 and TRBJ2-7; D is uncertain. The CDR3 loop spans 12 amino acids. Looked up from germline, CDR1 is MGHRA and CDR2 is YSYEKL. V gave up 1 base and J gave up 5 bases, with 6 bases separating them. The DNA of the CDR3 is TGCGCCAGCAGCCAAGGGGGTGACGAGCAGTACTTC. Translation: CASSQGGDEQYF.

This clonotype was seen a handful of times. The J gene is TRBJ1-1, the V gene TRBV3-1, with TRBD1 matching 8 bases. Germline-derived CDR1 and CDR2 are LGHDT and YNNKEL (reference sequence). CDR3 size: 14 residues. Trimming cost V 4 bases and J 3 bases; bases outside gene matches: 4. The CDR3 loop reads CASSPGGAYTEAFF. DNA of the CDR3: TGTGCCAGCAGCCCAGGGGGCGCCTACACTGAAGCTTTCTTT.

A remark on this clonotype: This may stem from a read error, because a much larger clone lies one nucleotide away. The rearrangement uses TRBV6-1 and TRBJ2-1, with D possibly being TRBD2 (5 bases). Trimming stripped 8 bases from V and 8 bases from J, with 13 bases between. This CDR3 has 12 amino acids. The germline V gene has CDR1 MNHNS and CDR2 SASEGT. CDR3 in DNA: TGTGCCAGCCAGCTGGAGGTCGATGAGCAGTTCTTC. Protein product: CASQLEVDEQFF.

For this clonotype: A much more abundant neighbour one base away suggests this may be a read error. The chain is built from TRBV3-1 and TRBJ2-7; no firm D call. The CDR3 is 14 residues long. V was cut by 0 bases and J by 0 bases, with 6 bases left in between. CDR1 and CDR2 (germline): LGHDT, YNNKEL (reference sequence). The CDR3 DNA is TGTGCCAGCAGCCAAGAGGCACGCTCCTACGAGCAGTACTTC. Protein product: CASSQEARSYEQYF.

The chain couples TRBV6-2 or TRBV6-3 to TRBJ2-3, with TRBD2 identical over 11 bases. CDR3 length: 16 amino acids. Losses at the gene ends were 6 bases for V and 2 bases for J; bases not matched to a gene: 7. Germline V gene lookup returns CDR1 MNHEY and CDR2 SVGEGT. The CDR3, as DNA: TGTGCCAGCAGCCAAGGACTAGCGGGTTACACAGATACGCAGTATTTT. Protein sequence: CASSQGLAGYTDTQYF.

In the case of this clonotype: At one end the junction does not follow the germline gene, possibly because of a read error. The chain employs TRBV24-1 and TRBJ2-3, with D possibly matching TRBD2 (6 bases). The germline CDR1 and CDR2 sequences are KGHDR and SFDVKD. This CDR3 contains 13 residues. CDR3 residues: CATSDSSADTQYF. DNA for the CDR3: TGTGCCACAAGTGATTCTAGCGCAGATACGCAGTATTTT.

Concerning this clonotype: A junction boundary mismatches the germline segment, possibly from a read error. This chain uses TRBV28 with TRBJ2-7; D unclear. CDR1 and CDR2 from the germline V gene are MDHEN and SYDVKM. The CDR3 extends over 11 amino acids. The CDR3: CDSKTRYEQYF. CDR3 nucleotide sequence: TGTGACAGCAAGACCCGATACGAGCAGTACTTC.